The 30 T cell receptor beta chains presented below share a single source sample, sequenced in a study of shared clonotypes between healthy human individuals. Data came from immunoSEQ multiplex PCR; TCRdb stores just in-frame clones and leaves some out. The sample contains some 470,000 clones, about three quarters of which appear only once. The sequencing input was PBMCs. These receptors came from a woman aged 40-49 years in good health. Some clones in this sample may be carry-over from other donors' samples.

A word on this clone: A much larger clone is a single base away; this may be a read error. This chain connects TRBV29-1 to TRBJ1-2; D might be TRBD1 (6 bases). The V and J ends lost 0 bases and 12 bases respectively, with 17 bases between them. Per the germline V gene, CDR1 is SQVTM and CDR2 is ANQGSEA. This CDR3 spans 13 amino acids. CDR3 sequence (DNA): TGCAGCGTTGAAGACATTACAGGGTTAGGCAACACCTTC. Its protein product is CSVEDITGLGNTF. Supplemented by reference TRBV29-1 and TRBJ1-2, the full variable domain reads SAVISQKPSRDICQRGTSLTIQCQVDSQVTMMFWYRQQPGQSLTLIATANQGSEATYESGFVIDKFPISRPNLTFSTLTVSNMSPEDSSIYLCSVEDITGLGNTFGSGTRLTVV.

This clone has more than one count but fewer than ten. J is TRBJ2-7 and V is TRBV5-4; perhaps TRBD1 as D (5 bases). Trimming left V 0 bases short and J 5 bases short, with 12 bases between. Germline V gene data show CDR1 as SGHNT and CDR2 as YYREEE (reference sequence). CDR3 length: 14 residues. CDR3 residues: CASSLAQGSNEQYF. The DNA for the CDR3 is TGTGCCAGCAGCTTGGCGCAGGGTAGTAACGAGCAGTACTTC.

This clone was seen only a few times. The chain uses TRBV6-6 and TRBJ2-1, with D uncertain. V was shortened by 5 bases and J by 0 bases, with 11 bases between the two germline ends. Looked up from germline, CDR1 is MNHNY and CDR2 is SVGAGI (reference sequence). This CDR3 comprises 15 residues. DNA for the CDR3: TGTGCCAGCAGTCTAACAGCCAACTCCTACAATGAGCAGTTCTTC. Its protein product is CASSLTANSYNEQFF.

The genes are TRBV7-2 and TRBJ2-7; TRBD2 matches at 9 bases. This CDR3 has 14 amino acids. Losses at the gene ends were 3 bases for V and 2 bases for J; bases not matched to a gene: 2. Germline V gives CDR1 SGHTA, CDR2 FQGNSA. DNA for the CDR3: TGTGCCAGCAGCTTCGCGGGAGGGCCCTACGAGCAGTACTTC. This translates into CASSFAGGPYEQYF.

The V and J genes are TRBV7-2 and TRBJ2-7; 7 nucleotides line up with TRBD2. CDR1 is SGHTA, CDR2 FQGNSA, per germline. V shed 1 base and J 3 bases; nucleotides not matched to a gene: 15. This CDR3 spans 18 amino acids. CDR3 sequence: CASSLVRLGRESDYEQYF. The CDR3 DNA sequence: TGTGCCAGCAGCTTAGTTCGGTTAGGGCGGGAGTCCGACTACGAGCAGTACTTC. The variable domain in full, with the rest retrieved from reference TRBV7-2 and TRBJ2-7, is GAGVSQSPSNKVTEKGKDVELRCDPISGHTALYWYRQSLGQGLEFLIYFQGNSAPDKSGLPSDRFSAERTGGSVSTLTIQRTQQEDSAVYLCASSLVRLGRESDYEQYFGPGTRLTVT.

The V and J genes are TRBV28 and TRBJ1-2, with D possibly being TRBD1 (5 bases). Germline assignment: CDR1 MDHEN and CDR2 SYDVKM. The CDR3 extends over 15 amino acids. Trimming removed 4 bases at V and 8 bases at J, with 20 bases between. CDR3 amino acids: CASSSWTPSTRGYTF. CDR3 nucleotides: TGTGCCAGCAGTTCCTGGACACCCTCTACCCGGGGCTACACCTTC.

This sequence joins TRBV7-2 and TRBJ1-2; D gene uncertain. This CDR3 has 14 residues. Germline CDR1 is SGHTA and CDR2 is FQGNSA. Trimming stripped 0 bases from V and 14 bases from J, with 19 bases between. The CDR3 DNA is TGTGCCAGCAGCTTAGCACTTAGATCCCTCCTGCATACCTTC. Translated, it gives CASSLALRSLLHTF.

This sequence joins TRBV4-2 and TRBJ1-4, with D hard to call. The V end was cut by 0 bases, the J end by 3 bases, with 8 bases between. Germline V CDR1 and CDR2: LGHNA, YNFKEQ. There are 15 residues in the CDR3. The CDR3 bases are TGTGCCAGCAGCCAAGATAGACAAGCTAATGAAAAACTGTTTTTT. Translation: CASSQDRQANEKLFF.

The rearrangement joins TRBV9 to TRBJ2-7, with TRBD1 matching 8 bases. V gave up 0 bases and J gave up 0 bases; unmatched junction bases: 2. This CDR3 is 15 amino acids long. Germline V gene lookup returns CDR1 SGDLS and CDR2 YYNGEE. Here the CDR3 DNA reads TGTGCCAGCAGCGTAGGGACAGGGATCTCCTACGAGCAGTACTTC. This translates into CASSVGTGISYEQYF.

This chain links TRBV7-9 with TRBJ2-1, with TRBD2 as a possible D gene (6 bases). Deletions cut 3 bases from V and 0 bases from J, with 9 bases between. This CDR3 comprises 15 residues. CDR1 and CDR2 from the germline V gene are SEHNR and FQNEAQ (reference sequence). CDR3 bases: TGTGCCAGCAGCTTCCGGGGGAGCTCCTACAATGAGCAGTTCTTC. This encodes CASSFRGSSYNEQFF.

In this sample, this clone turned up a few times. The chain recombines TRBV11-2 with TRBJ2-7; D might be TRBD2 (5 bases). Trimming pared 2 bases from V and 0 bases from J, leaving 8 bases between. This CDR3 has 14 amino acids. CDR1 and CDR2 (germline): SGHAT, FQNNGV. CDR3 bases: TGTGCCAGCAGCTTAACTAGATACTCCTACGAGCAGTACTTC. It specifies CASSLTRYSYEQYF.

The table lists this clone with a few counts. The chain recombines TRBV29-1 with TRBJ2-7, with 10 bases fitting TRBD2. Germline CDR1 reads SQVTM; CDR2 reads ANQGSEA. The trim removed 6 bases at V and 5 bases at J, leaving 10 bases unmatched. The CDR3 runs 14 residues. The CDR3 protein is CSVGPAGGPDEQYF. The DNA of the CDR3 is TGCAGCGTCGGCCCAGCGGGAGGGCCTGACGAGCAGTACTTC.

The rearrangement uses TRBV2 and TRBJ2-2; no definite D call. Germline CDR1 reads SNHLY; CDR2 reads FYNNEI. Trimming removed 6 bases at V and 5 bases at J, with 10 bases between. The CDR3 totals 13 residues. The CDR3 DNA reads TGTGCCAGCAGCCCCCTATTAACCGGGGAGCTGTTTTTT. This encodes CASSPLLTGELFF.

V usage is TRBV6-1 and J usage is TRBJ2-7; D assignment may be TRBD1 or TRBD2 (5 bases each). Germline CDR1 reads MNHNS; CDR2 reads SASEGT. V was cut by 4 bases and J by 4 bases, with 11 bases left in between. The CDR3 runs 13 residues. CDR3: CASSGGAEYEQYF. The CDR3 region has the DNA TGTGCCAGCAGTGGAGGGGCGGAATACGAGCAGTACTTC.

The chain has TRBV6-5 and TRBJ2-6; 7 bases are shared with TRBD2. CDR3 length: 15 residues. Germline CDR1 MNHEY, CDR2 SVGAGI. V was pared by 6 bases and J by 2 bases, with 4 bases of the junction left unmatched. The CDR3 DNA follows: TGTGCCAGCAGCCTTCGGGAGGCTGGGGCCAACGTCCTGACTTTC. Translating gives CASSLREAGANVLTF.

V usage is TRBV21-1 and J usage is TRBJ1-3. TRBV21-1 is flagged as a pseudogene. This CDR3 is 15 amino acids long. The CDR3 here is CASSKDPIPGNTIYF. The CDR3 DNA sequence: TGTGCCAGCAGCAAAGACCCGATCCCTGGAAACACCATATATTTT.

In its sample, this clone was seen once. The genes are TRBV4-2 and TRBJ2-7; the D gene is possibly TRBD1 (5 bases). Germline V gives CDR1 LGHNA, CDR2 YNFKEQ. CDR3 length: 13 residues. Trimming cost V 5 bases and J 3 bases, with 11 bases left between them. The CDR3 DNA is TGTGCCAGCAGCGGGGCCCAAGACTACGAGCAGTACTTC. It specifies CASSGAQDYEQYF.

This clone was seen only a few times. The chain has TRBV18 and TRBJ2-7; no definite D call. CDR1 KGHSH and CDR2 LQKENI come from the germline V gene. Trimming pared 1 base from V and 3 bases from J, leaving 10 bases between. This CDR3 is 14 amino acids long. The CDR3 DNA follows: TGTGCCAGCTCACCACGCCTATCCGGCTACGAGCAGTACTTC. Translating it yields CASSPRLSGYEQYF.

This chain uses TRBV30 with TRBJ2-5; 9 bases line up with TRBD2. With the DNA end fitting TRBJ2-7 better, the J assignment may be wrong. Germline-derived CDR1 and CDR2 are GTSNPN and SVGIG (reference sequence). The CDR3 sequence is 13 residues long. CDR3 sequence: CAWSTSGLHEQYF. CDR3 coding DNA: TGTGCCTGGAGTACTAGCGGGCTCCACGAGCAGTACTTC.

The CDR3 DNA reads as TGCGCCAGCAGCCAAGATTTTAGGAGCTCCTACGAGCAGTACTTC. Translated: CASSQDFRSSYEQYF. The genes are TRBV4-1 and TRBJ2-7; D is unclear. The germline V and J ends were trimmed by 0 bases and 0 bases, with 9 bases remaining between them. Germline V gives CDR1 MGHRA, CDR2 YSYEKL. The CDR3 contains 15 residues.

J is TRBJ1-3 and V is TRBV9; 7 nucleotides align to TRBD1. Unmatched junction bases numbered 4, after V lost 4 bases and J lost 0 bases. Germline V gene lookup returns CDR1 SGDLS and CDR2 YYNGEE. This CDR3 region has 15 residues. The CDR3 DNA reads TGTGCCAGCAGCCGGGACAGCCTCTCTGGAAACACCATATATTTT. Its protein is CASSRDSLSGNTIYF. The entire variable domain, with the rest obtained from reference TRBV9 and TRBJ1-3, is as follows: DSGVTQTPKHLITATGQRVTLRCSPRSGDLSVYWYQQSLDQGLQFLIQYYNGEERAKGNILERFSAQQFPDLHSELNLSSLELGDSALYFCASSRDSLSGNTIYFGEGSWLTVV.

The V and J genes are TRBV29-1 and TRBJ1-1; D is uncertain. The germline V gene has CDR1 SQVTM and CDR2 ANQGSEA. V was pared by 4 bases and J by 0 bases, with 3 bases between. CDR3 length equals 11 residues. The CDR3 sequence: CSVVVNTEAFF. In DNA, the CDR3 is TGCAGCGTTGTGGTGAACACTGAAGCTTTCTTT.

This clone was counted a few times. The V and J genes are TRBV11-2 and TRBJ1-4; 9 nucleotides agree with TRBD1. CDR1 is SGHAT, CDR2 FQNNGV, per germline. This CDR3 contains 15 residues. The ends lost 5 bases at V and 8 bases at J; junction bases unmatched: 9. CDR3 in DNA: TGTGCCAGCAGCGCCGCCGGGACAGGGAACGAAAAACTGTTTTTT. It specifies CASSAAGTGNEKLFF.

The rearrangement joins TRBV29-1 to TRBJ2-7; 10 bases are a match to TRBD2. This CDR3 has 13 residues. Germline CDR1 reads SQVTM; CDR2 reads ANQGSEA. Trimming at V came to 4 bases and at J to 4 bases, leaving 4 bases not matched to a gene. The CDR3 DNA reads TGCAGCGTTGGCCTTAGCGGGGGGTACGAGCAGTACTTC. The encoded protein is CSVGLSGGYEQYF.

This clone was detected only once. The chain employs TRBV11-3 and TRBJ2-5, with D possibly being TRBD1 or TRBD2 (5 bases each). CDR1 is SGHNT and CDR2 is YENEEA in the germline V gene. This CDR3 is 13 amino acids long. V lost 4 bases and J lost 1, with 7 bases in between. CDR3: CASSSGAQETQYF. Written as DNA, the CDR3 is TGTGCCAGCAGCTCCGGGGCCCAAGAGACCCAGTACTTC.

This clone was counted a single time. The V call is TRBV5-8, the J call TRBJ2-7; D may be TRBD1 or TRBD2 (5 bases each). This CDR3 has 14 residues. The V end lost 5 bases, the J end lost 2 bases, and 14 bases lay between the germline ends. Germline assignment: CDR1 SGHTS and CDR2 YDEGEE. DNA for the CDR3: TGTGCCAGCAGATCGGACGGGGCCACCTACGAGCAGTACTTC. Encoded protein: CASRSDGATYEQYF. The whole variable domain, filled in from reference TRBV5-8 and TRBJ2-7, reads EAGVTQSPTHLIKTRGQQATLRCSPISGHTSVYWYQQALGLGLQFLLWYDEGEERNRGNFPPRFSGRQFPNYSSELNVNALELEDSALYLCASRSDGATYEQYFGPGTRLTVT.

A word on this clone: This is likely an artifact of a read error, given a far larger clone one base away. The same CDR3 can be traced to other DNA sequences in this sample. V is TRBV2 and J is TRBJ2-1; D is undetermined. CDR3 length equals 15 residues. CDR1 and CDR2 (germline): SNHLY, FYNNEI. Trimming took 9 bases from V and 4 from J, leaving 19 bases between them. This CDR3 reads CASRSRAPFYNEQFF. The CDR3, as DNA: TGTGCCAGTAGGTCCCGGGCCCCCTTTTACAATGAGCAGTTCTTC.

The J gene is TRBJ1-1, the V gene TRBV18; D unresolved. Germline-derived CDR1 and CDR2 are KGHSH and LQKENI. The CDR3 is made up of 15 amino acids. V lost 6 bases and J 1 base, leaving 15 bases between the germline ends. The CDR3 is CASSPPGSRNTEAFF. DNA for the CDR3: TGTGCCAGCTCTCCCCCGGGGTCGAGGAACACTGAAGCTTTCTTT.

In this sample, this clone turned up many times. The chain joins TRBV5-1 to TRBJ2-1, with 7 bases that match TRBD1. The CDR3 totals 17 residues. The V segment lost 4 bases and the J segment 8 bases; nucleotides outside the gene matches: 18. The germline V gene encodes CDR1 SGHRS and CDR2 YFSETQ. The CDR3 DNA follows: TGCGCCAGCAGCCCGCGCCCCTCGGGACAAGGGGGCGATGAGCAGTTCTTC. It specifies CASSPRPSGQGGDEQFF. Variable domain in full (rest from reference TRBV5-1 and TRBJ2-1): KAGVTQTPRYLIKTRGQQVTLSCSPISGHRSVSWYQQTPGQGLQFLFEYFSETQRNKGNFPGRFSGRQFSNSRSEMNVSTLELGDSALYLCASSPRPSGQGGDEQFFGPGTRLTVL.

CDR3 bases: TGCGCCAGCAGCTCCATTTCCGGGACAGGGGGCAATGAGCAGTTCTTC. Protein: CASSSISGTGGNEQFF. The genes are TRBV5-1 and TRBJ2-1; 11 bases are a match to TRBD1. Per the germline V gene, CDR1 is SGHRS and CDR2 is YFSETQ. Trimming took 3 bases from V and 6 from J; bases not matched to a gene: 8. The CDR3 has 16 amino acids.